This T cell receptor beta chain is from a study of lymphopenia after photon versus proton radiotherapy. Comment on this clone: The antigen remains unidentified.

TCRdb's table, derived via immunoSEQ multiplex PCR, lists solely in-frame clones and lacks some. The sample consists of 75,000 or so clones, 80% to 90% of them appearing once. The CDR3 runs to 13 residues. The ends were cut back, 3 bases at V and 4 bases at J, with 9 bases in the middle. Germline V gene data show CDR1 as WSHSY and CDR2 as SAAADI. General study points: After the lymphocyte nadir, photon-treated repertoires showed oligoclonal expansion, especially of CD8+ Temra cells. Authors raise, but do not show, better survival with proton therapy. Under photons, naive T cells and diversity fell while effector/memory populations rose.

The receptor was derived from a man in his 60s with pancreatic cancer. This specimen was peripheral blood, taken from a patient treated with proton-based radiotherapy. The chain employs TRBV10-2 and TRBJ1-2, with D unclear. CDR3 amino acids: CASSDDPGYGYTF. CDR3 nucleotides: TGCGCCAGCAGTGATGACCCGGGCTATGGCTACACCTTC.